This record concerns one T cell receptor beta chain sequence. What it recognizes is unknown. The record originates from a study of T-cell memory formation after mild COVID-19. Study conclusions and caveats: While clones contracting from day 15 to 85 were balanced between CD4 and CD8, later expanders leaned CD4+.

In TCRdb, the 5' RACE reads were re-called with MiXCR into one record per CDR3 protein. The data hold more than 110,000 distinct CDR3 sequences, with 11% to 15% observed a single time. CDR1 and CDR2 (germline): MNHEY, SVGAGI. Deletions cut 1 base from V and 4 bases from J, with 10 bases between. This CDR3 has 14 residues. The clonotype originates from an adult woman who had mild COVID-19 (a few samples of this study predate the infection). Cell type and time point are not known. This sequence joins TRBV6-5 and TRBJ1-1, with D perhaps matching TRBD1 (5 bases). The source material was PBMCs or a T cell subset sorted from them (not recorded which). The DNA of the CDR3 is TGTGCCAGCAGTTACTGGGACGGGAGCACTGAAGCTTTCTTT. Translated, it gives CASSYWDGSTEAFF.